One and the same sample provided the 19 T cell receptor beta chains below, sequenced in a study of blood T cell repertoires in COVID-19. TCRdb keeps only in-frame clones here, not all; method: immunoSEQ multiplex PCR. Here the sample spans about 410,000 clones, about 92% being singletons. Sequencing used PBMCs or T cells enriched from blood (not recorded which). These receptors all stem from a man aged 18 to 29 who had recovered from COVID-19.

This chain uses TRBV4-1 with TRBJ2-3; a weak D match, TRBD2 (6 bases). Trimming stripped 2 bases from V and 6 bases from J, with 15 bases between. The CDR3 runs to 15 residues. Germline V gene sequence: CDR1 MGHRA, CDR2 YSYEKL. As DNA, the CDR3 is TGCGCCAGCAGCCAAACCGGGACTGCCATTGATACGCAGTATTTT. Amino acids: CASSQTGTAIDTQYF.

The V call is TRBV10-3, the J call TRBJ2-2, with TRBD2 as a possible D gene (6 bases). This CDR3 has 16 amino acids. The V and J ends lost 2 bases and 2 bases respectively, with 12 bases between them. Germline V CDR1 and CDR2: ENHRY, SYGVKD. CDR3 sequence (DNA): TGTGCCATCAGTGAGCCAGGGAGGAGTAACACCGGGGAGCTGTTTTTT. It codes for CAISEPGRSNTGELFF.

The rearrangement links TRBV18 to TRBJ1-1; 9 bases match TRBD1. In germline, CDR1 is KGHSH, CDR2 LQKENI. The CDR3 contains 16 residues. The ends lost 2 bases at V and 1 base at J; junction bases unmatched: 5. CDR3 sequence reads: CASSPRDRVGNTEAFF. The CDR3 DNA sequence: TGTGCCAGCTCACCAAGGGACAGGGTTGGGAACACTGAAGCTTTCTTT.

The chain carries TRBV5-5 and TRBJ1-5, with TRBD1 matching 8 bases. V trimming: 4 bases; J trimming: 1 base; junction bases outside the gene matches: 7. The CDR3 runs 16 residues. Germline CDR1 is SGHKS and CDR2 is YYEKEE (reference sequence). CDR3: CASSIGQGLSNQPQHF. CDR3 in DNA: TGTGCCAGCAGCATAGGACAGGGCTTGAGCAATCAGCCCCAGCATTTT. Full variable domain (rest looked up from reference TRBV5-5 and TRBJ1-5): DAGVTQSPTHLIKTRGQQVTLRCSPISGHKSVSWYQQVLGQGPQFIFQYYEKEERGRGNFPDRFSARQFPNYSSELNVNALLLGDSALYLCASSIGQGLSNQPQHFGDGTRLSIL.

The chain links TRBV6-1 to TRBJ2-1; D is unclear. The CDR3 is 14 residues long. Between the trimmed V and J ends, which lost 5 bases and 0 bases, there was a span of 8 bases. From germline, CDR1 is MNHNS and CDR2 SASEGT. The CDR3 loop reads CASSPRSSYNEQFF. In DNA form, the CDR3 reads TGTGCCAGCAGTCCCCGGAGCTCCTACAATGAGCAGTTCTTC.

The CDR3 DNA follows: TGTGCCAGCACCGGGGAGACAGGGTACCGTCAGCCCCAGCATTTT. This encodes CASTGETGYRQPQHF. The chain has TRBV28 and TRBJ1-5, with TRBD1 matching over 7 bases. After removal of 7 bases from V and 6 bases from J, the junction contained 12 bases not matched to a gene. Germline V gene lookup returns CDR1 MDHEN and CDR2 SYDVKM. The CDR3 sequence is 15 residues long.

The chain employs TRBV14 and TRBJ1-1; no definite D call. The CDR3 runs 16 residues. Germline V gene sequence: CDR1 SGHDN, CDR2 FVKESK. V was trimmed by 0 bases and J by 5 bases, leaving 16 bases between them. The CDR3 reads CASSQDGSSPRTEAFF. As DNA, the CDR3 is TGTGCCAGCAGCCAAGATGGTTCATCCCCGAGGACTGAAGCTTTCTTT.

V is TRBV12-3 or TRBV12-4 and J is TRBJ2-1; the D gene is possibly TRBD2 (5 bases). This CDR3 is built from 13 residues. Trimming shortened V by 6 bases and J by 7 bases, and 13 bases separated the two germline ends. The CDR3: CASSRDRINEQFF. CDR3 sequence (DNA): TGTGCCAGCAGCCGGGATCGTATTAATGAGCAGTTCTTC.

The chain combines TRBV9 with TRBJ1-1; unclear D gene. CDR1 is SGDLS and CDR2 is YYNGEE in the germline V gene. The CDR3 has 15 residues. Trimming pared 1 base from V and 4 bases from J, leaving 14 bases between. CDR3 sequence reads: CASSVFPGAATEAFF. CDR3 DNA sequence: TGTGCCAGCAGCGTATTCCCGGGAGCGGCCACTGAAGCTTTCTTT.

V is TRBV19 and J is TRBJ1-1, with 9 bases fitting TRBD1. V lost 4 bases, J lost 3 bases, and 9 bases stayed unmatched. The CDR3 extends over 16 amino acids. CDR1 LNHDA and CDR2 SQIVND come from the germline V gene (reference sequence). The CDR3 loop is CASSTGTGRGDTEAFF. CDR3 bases: TGTGCCAGTAGTACTGGGACAGGGAGAGGGGACACTGAAGCTTTCTTT. Full variable domain (missing parts from reference TRBV19 and TRBJ1-1): DGGITQSPKYLFRKEGQNVTLSCEQNLNHDAMYWYRQDPGQGLRLIYYSQIVNDFQKGDIAEGYSVSREKKESFPLTVTSAQKNPTAFYLCASSTGTGRGDTEAFFGQGTRLTVV.

The chain carries TRBV9 and TRBJ2-3, with D hard to call. Trimming removed 0 bases at V and 7 bases at J, with 9 bases between. The CDR3 consists of 13 residues. Germline values: CDR1 SGDLS, CDR2 YYNGEE. CDR3 in amino acids: CASSVGAENTQYF. CDR3 DNA: TGTGCCAGCAGCGTAGGGGCCGAAAATACGCAGTATTTT.

In regard to this clone: The identical CDR3 is also encoded by other nucleotide sequences in the sample. The V call is TRBV3-1 (or the pseudogene TRBV3-2), the J call TRBJ1-5; D gene ambiguous. Germline lookup yields CDR1 LGHDT and CDR2 YNNKEL (reference sequence). The CDR3 contains 13 residues. Trimming shortened V by 0 bases and J by 4 bases, and 4 bases separated the two germline ends. The DNA of the CDR3 is TGTGCCAGCAGCCAAGATCGGAATCAGCCCCAGCATTTT. This gives the protein CASSQDRNQPQHF.

This clone was seen once. The rearrangement joins TRBV5-4 to TRBJ2-2; 7 bases are shared with TRBD2. Germline CDR1 is SGHNT and CDR2 is YYREEE (reference sequence). V gave up 4 bases and J gave up 2 bases; unmatched junction bases: 11. The CDR3 covers 17 residues. CDR3 sequence (DNA): TGTGCCAGCAGCCCCCCTCGCGGGAGTATTAACACCGGGGAGCTGTTTTTT. This translates into CASSPPRGSINTGELFF.

This clone was observed a single time. V and J are TRBV7-9 and TRBJ2-3; 7 nucleotides line up with TRBD1. This CDR3 is built from 18 residues. Germline V gene lookup returns CDR1 SEHNR and CDR2 FQNEAQ (reference sequence). Trimming at V came to 6 bases and at J to 6 bases, leaving 21 bases not matched to a gene. The CDR3 region is CASRANLGGQLLLDTQYF. Here the CDR3 DNA reads TGTGCCAGCAGAGCCAACCTAGGGGGACAGTTGCTGTTGGATACGCAGTATTTT.

Details on this clone: Other DNA sequences from this sample encode an identical CDR3 as well. This sequence joins TRBV2 and TRBJ1-2; D perhaps matches TRBD1 (5 bases). The CDR3 length is 13 residues. V lost 3 bases and J 2 bases, leaving 7 bases between the germline ends. CDR1 and CDR2 from the germline V gene are SNHLY and FYNNEI. In DNA form, the CDR3 reads TGTGCCAGCAGTGAGCAGGGAAACTATGGCTACACCTTC. Translated: CASSEQGNYGYTF.

The chain carries TRBV19 and TRBJ1-2, with D unclear. This CDR3 has 13 amino acids. Germline CDR1 reads LNHDA; CDR2 reads SQIVND (reference sequence). V was trimmed by 4 bases and J by 8 bases, leaving 14 bases between them. CDR3 in DNA: TGTGCCAGTAGTACCCCCGGGAGCACCGGCTACACCTTC. Amino acids: CASSTPGSTGYTF. The full variable domain, in which reference TRBV19 and TRBJ1-2 provide the parts outside the CDR3, is DGGITQSPKYLFRKEGQNVTLSCEQNLNHDAMYWYRQDPGQGLRLIYYSQIVNDFQKGDIAEGYSVSREKKESFPLTVTSAQKNPTAFYLCASSTPGSTGYTFGSGTRLTVV.

This rearrangement joins TRBV20-1 to TRBJ2-2, with D hard to call. Trimming cost V 6 bases and J 3 bases, with 5 bases left between them. Per germline, CDR1 DFQATT and CDR2 SNEGSKA (reference sequence). CDR3 length: 11 residues. The CDR3 region has the DNA TGCAGTGCAGAGTACACCGGGGAGCTGTTTTTT. It specifies CSAEYTGELFF.

The chain uses TRBV28 and TRBJ1-1; TRBD1 is a possible D gene (6 bases). The CDR3 contains 16 residues. The V end lost 3 bases, the J end lost 6 bases, and 20 bases lay between the germline ends. Germline assignment: CDR1 MDHEN and CDR2 SYDVKM. The CDR3 coding sequence is TGTGCCAGCAGTTTTCCCAGGGGACAATTCGGGTCTGAAGCTTTCTTT. This encodes CASSFPRGQFGSEAFF.

The V call is TRBV9, the J call TRBJ2-1; D call uncertain. Germline lookup yields CDR1 SGDLS and CDR2 YYNGEE. The CDR3 runs to 14 residues. V was trimmed by 3 bases and J by 6 bases, leaving 13 bases between them. CDR3 DNA: TGTGCCAGCAGCGCCCCGAGGAAAGGCAATGAGCAGTTCTTC. Translation: CASSAPRKGNEQFF.